The entry below describes one TCR beta chain. Its antigen is not known. The germline gives CDR1 LNHDA, CDR2 SQIVND (reference sequence). Germline trimming cut 5 bases from V and 4 bases from J; bases unmatched to any gene: 11. The CDR3 covers 16 residues. This specimen comes from a study of shared clonotypes between healthy human individuals. About the study: Three plates each covered CD4 naive and memory; CD8 naive two, CD8 memory one. Study-wide results and limits: Roughly 4.7% was the fraction of naive CD4 clonotypes found shared across a handful of donors. Donor scarcity curtailed the genetic and exposure-history diversity represented herein.

CD45RO-negative cells were positively selected for CCR7, leaving out terminally differentiated effector memory CD45RA+ cells. As originally analysed: As immunoSEQ supplied junction-only sequences (without quality scores), filtering differed. This table comes from immunoSEQ multiplex PCR, and its TCRdb copy is limited to in-frame clones, with some not included. Clone size and the V and J calls come from that table; the DNA yielded D and trimming. The sample yields approximately 2,000,000 clones, around 95% seen once. The TCR comes from a man between 18 and 29 years old in good health. Some clones in this sample may be carry-over from other donors' samples. The J gene is TRBJ1-1, the V gene TRBV19; the match to TRBD1 covers 9 bases. Sequencing input: naive CD8+ T cells from PBMCs. In nucleotides, the CDR3 is TGTGCCAGTAGTGGCTACAGGGGGCGATCGGCCACTGAAGCTTTCTTT. Amino acid sequence: CASSGYRGRSATEAFF. Supplemented by reference TRBV19 and TRBJ1-1, the full variable domain reads DGGITQSPKYLFRKEGQNVTLSCEQNLNHDAMYWYRQDPGQGLRLIYYSQIVNDFQKGDIAEGYSVSREKKESFPLTVTSAQKNPTAFYLCASSGYRGRSATEAFFGQGTRLTVV.